Below are 29 T cell receptor beta chains sequenced from a single sample in a study of response to subunit inactivated influenza vaccine. MiXCR, applied by TCRdb to the RT-PCR reads, yields one record per CDR3 protein. This table holds 860,000 or so distinct CDR3 sequences, less than 25% found once. The source material was PBMCs from blood, sampled less than 6 days after vaccination. Receptor source: a man over 45 who received an inactivated influenza vaccine.

In this sample, this clonotype turned up many times. V is TRBV5-6 and J is TRBJ2-4; TRBD1 aligns across 7 bases. From germline, CDR1 is SGHDT and CDR2 YYEEEE. This CDR3 is built from 14 residues. V lost 0 bases, J lost 9 bases, and 6 bases stayed unmatched. CDR3 bases: TGTGCCAGCAGCTTGGGACAGGGAGAGGGCATTCAGTACTTC. Its protein is CASSLGQGEGIQYF.

This clonotype occurred many times. The chain has TRBV12-3 or TRBV12-4 and TRBJ1-5, with 8 bases fitting TRBD1. The CDR3 totals 14 residues. V shed 2 bases and J 6 bases; nucleotides not matched to a gene: 3. CDR3 in amino acids: CASSLSGGGQPQHF. The CDR3 DNA reads as TGTGCCAGCAGTTTATCAGGGGGCGGTCAGCCCCAGCATTTT.

The gene calls are TRBV10-3 and TRBJ2-1; weak D call: TRBD2 (5 bases). The CDR3 sequence is 11 residues long. V lost 6 bases and J 10 bases, leaving 10 bases between the germline ends. The germline CDR1 and CDR2 sequences are ENHRY and SYGVKD. CDR3 sequence (DNA): TGTGCCATCAGCAGTCCGGGGGAGCAGTTCTTC. Protein product: CAISSPGEQFF.

This clonotype was recorded a few times. The chain has TRBV10-3 and TRBJ2-3; the match to TRBD2 covers 7 bases. The CDR3 runs 14 residues. The J segment lost 0 bases and the V segment lost 7 bases, leaving 4 bases of the junction unmatched. Germline V gene sequence: CDR1 ENHRY, CDR2 SYGVKD. CDR3 sequence (DNA): TGTGCCATCAACGCGCGGGGGAGCACAGATACGCAGTATTTT. Encoded protein: CAINARGSTDTQYF.

The genes are TRBV20-1 and TRBJ2-5; the D gene could be TRBD1 or TRBD2 (5 bases each). Germline loops: CDR1 DFQATT, CDR2 SNEGSKA (reference sequence). CDR3 length: 12 amino acids. The ends were cut back, 7 bases at V and 1 base at J, with 10 bases in the middle. The DNA of the CDR3 is TGCAGTGTCAGGGACCTCCAAGAGACCCAGTACTTC. It encodes CSVRDLQETQYF.

This clonotype was seen more than once but under ten times. The chain recombines TRBV15 with TRBJ2-3; 8 nucleotides agree with TRBD1. The germline V gene has CDR1 LNHNV and CDR2 YYDKDF (reference sequence). CDR3 size: 17 residues. After removal of 0 bases from V and 2 bases from J, the junction contained 7 bases not matched to a gene. CDR3 sequence reads: CATSRDSDRVDTDTQYF. The CDR3 DNA follows: TGTGCCACCAGCAGAGATTCGGACAGGGTTGACACAGATACGCAGTATTTT. Full variable domain (missing parts from reference TRBV15 and TRBJ2-3): DAMVIQNPRYQVTQFGKPVTLSCSQTLNHNVMYWYQQKSSQAPKLLFHYYDKDFNNEADTPDNFQSRRPNTSFCFLDIRSPGLGDTAMYLCATSRDSDRVDTDTQYFGPGTRLTVL.

This clonotype appeared many times. The chain employs TRBV7-6 and TRBJ2-3; no definite D call. Germline CDR1 is SGHVS and CDR2 is FNYEAQ. V was cut by 2 bases and J by 6 bases, with 6 bases left in between. This CDR3 is built from 12 residues. CDR3 in amino acids: CASSLSYDTQYF. The CDR3 coding sequence is TGTGCCAGCAGCTTATCATACGATACGCAGTATTTT.

This clonotype was counted only a few times. The CDR3 DNA follows: TGTGCCAGCAGCTTTGACAGGGGGGGGAACTATGGCTACACCTTC. Its protein product is CASSFDRGGNYGYTF. The chain links TRBV5-5 to TRBJ1-2; the match to TRBD1 covers 9 bases. Germline values: CDR1 SGHKS, CDR2 YYEKEE (reference sequence). CDR3 length: 15 residues. V lost 2 bases and J lost 2; bases outside the gene matches: 4.

This chain joins TRBV5-6 and TRBJ2-7, with 7 bases aligning to TRBD1. Germline values: CDR1 SGHDT, CDR2 YYEEEE. The CDR3 has 15 amino acids. Trimming took 5 bases from V and 0 from J; bases not matched to a gene: 8. The CDR3 is CASSRDRFFSYEQYF. The CDR3 bases are TGTGCCAGCAGTCGGGACAGATTCTTCTCCTACGAGCAGTACTTC.

V and J are TRBV4-3 and TRBJ2-7, with D uncertain. Looked up from germline, CDR1 is LGHNA and CDR2 is YSLEER. V gave up 3 bases and J gave up 3 bases, with 9 bases separating them. The CDR3 consists of 13 residues. This CDR3 reads CASSHTRGYEQYF. The CDR3 nucleotides are TGCGCCAGCAGCCATACACGAGGCTACGAGCAGTACTTC.

Only a few counts were recorded for this clonotype. The V gene is TRBV6-1, the J gene TRBJ2-5, with 13 bases identical to TRBD2. The germline V gene encodes CDR1 MNHNS and CDR2 SASEGT. This CDR3 has 14 amino acids. Trimming took 7 bases from V and 5 from J; bases not matched to a gene: 4. The CDR3 region has the DNA TGTGCCAGCAAAGGGACTAGCGGGAAGGAGACCCAGTACTTC. Protein: CASKGTSGKETQYF.

The chain employs TRBV10-3 and TRBJ2-5; D gene ambiguous. This CDR3 comprises 12 residues. The V gene lost 3 bases and the J gene lost 3 bases, with 5 bases spanning the gap. Germline CDR1 is ENHRY and CDR2 is SYGVKD. The DNA of the CDR3 is TGTGCCATCAGTGAAGGGAAAGAGACCCAGTACTTC. Amino acid sequence: CAISEGKETQYF.

V and J are TRBV5-4 and TRBJ2-1; unclear D gene. Per germline, CDR1 SGHNT and CDR2 YYREEE (reference sequence). The CDR3 totals 14 residues. V was shortened by 4 bases and J by 7 bases, with 15 bases between the two germline ends. The CDR3 protein is CASSPAPARNEQFF. DNA for the CDR3: TGTGCCAGCAGCCCTGCCCCGGCGCGGAATGAGCAGTTCTTC.

The chain has TRBV20-1 and TRBJ2-3; the D gene could be TRBD1 or TRBD2 (6 bases each). Per the germline V gene, CDR1 is DFQATT and CDR2 is SNEGSKA (reference sequence). The CDR3 length is 14 residues. Trimming took 5 bases from V and 1 from J, leaving 13 bases between them. The CDR3 nucleotides are TGCAGTGCTCAGGGGACTGCCGGCACAGATACGCAGTATTTT. Its translation is CSAQGTAGTDTQYF.

This clonotype was observed a few times. The J gene is TRBJ2-5, the V gene TRBV20-1; weak D call: TRBD2 (5 bases). Germline V gives CDR1 DFQATT, CDR2 SNEGSKA (reference sequence). V gave up 2 bases and J gave up 0 bases, with 13 bases separating them. This CDR3 is built from 15 residues. CDR3: CSARPTEGYQETQYF. Written as DNA, the CDR3 is TGCAGTGCTAGACCCACCGAGGGATACCAAGAGACCCAGTACTTC.

This chain joins TRBV5-6 and TRBJ2-5; TRBD2 agrees at 13 bases. CDR3 length: 17 amino acids. Germline CDR1 SGHDT, CDR2 YYEEEE. Trimming at V came to 1 base and at J to 1 base, leaving 4 bases not matched to a gene. DNA for the CDR3: TGTGCCAGCAGCTTGTCCGGGACTAGCGGGATCCAAGAGACCCAGTACTTC. Translating it yields CASSLSGTSGIQETQYF.

A single count supports this clonotype. The chain carries TRBV10-1 and TRBJ2-3; 7 nucleotides agree with TRBD2. In germline, CDR1 is WNHNN, CDR2 SYGVQD (reference sequence). V shed 0 bases, J shed 4 bases, and the junction held 7 bases outside the gene matches. There are 16 residues in the CDR3. The DNA for the CDR3 is TGCGCCAGCAGTGAGTCTGACGGGGGGAGGCCAGATACGCAGTATTTT. Its protein is CASSESDGGRPDTQYF.

This clonotype was counted between two and nine times. This chain joins TRBV15 and TRBJ2-5, with a possible D match to TRBD1 (6 bases). The CDR3 length is 17 residues. In germline, CDR1 is LNHNV, CDR2 YYDKDF (reference sequence). Trimming pared 3 bases from V and 0 bases from J, leaving 17 bases between. CDR3 loop: CATSSLPDSAYQETQYF. The CDR3 bases are TGTGCCACCAGCAGCCTCCCGGACAGCGCCTACCAAGAGACCCAGTACTTC.

This clonotype has only a few counts. The chain employs TRBV20-1 and TRBJ2-3; D unclear. This CDR3 is built from 11 residues. The germline V gene has CDR1 DFQATT and CDR2 SNEGSKA (reference sequence). V was shortened by 6 bases and J by 5 bases, with 9 bases between the two germline ends. CDR3 in DNA: TGCAGTGCCCCGACTTTAGATACGCAGTATTTT. Its translation is CSAPTLDTQYF.

This clonotype appeared a few times. The chain employs TRBV7-2 and TRBJ1-2; the D is unclear. The CDR3 sequence is 11 residues long. Germline values: CDR1 SGHTA, CDR2 FQGNSA. Trimming took off 10 bases at V and 5 bases at J, with 11 bases between the two ends. CDR3 sequence (DNA): TGTGCCACAGGAGGACGGTATGGCTACACCTTC. This gives the protein CATGGRYGYTF. Based on the CDR3 plus reference TRBV7-2 and TRBJ1-2, the full variable domain is GAGVSQSPSNKVTEKGKDVELRCDPISGHTALYWYRQSLGQGLEFLIYFQGNSAPDKSGLPSDRFSAERTGGSVSTLTIQRTQQEDSAVYLCATGGRYGYTFGSGTRLTVV.

This clonotype was picked up a small number of times. The chain links TRBV12-3 or TRBV12-4 to TRBJ2-7; D ambiguous. The CDR3 has 12 amino acids. The germline V and J ends were trimmed by 5 bases and 4 bases, with 9 bases remaining between them. As DNA, the CDR3 is TGTGCCAGCAGTCCTTCGCGATACGAGCAGTACTTC. Its protein product is CASSPSRYEQYF.

V usage is TRBV5-6 and J usage is TRBJ2-1; D not resolved. Trimming cost V 0 bases and J 9 bases, with 7 bases left between them. Per germline, CDR1 SGHDT and CDR2 YYEEEE. The CDR3 loop spans 12 amino acids. The CDR3 loop is CASSLGLSEQFF. Written as DNA, the CDR3 is TGTGCCAGCAGCTTGGGTTTAAGTGAGCAGTTCTTC. Variable domain in full (rest from reference TRBV5-6 and TRBJ2-1): DAGVTQSPTHLIKTRGQQVTLRCSPKSGHDTVSWYQQALGQGPQFIFQYYEEEERQRGNFPDRFSGHQFPNYSSELNVNALLLGDSALYLCASSLGLSEQFFGPGTRLTVL.

CDR3 protein: CASSPTGSSGYGYTF. Written as DNA, the CDR3 is TGTGCCAGCAGCCCTACAGGGAGTTCGGGGTATGGCTACACCTTC. The rearrangement joins TRBV6-1 to TRBJ1-2, with D possibly being TRBD1 (6 bases). The CDR3 runs 15 residues. Germline CDR1 is MNHNS and CDR2 is SASEGT. The ends were cut back, 6 bases at V and 5 bases at J, with 19 bases in the middle.

The chain carries TRBV7-8 and TRBJ2-5, with D perhaps matching TRBD1 (8 bases). Germline V gene data show CDR1 as SGHVS and CDR2 as FQNEAQ. The V end was cut by 8 bases, the J end by 4 bases, with 11 bases between. The CDR3 runs to 12 residues. DNA of the CDR3: TGTGCCAGCTACAGGGGGGGAGAGACCCAGTACTTC. Protein: CASYRGGETQYF.

The rearrangement joins TRBV7-2 to TRBJ2-3, with a weak D call TRBD2 (6 bases). The CDR3 contains 15 residues. The germline V and J ends were trimmed by 5 bases and 4 bases, with 16 bases remaining between them. Looked up from germline, CDR1 is SGHTA and CDR2 is FQGNSA. The chain's CDR3 is CASSPSGGNSDTQYF. DNA of the CDR3: TGTGCCAGCAGCCCGTCAGGAGGGAACTCAGATACGCAGTATTTT.

This clonotype was picked up a small number of times. CDR3: CASSDPGPTEAFF. CDR3 nucleotide sequence: TGTGCCAGCAGCGACCCAGGACCCACTGAAGCTTTCTTT. The rearrangement links TRBV3-1 to TRBJ1-1, with D hard to call. Trimming stripped 5 bases from V and 4 bases from J, with 11 bases between. In germline, CDR1 is LGHDT, CDR2 YNNKEL (reference sequence). This CDR3 has 13 amino acids.

V and J are TRBV5-1 and TRBJ2-3; 8 bases align to TRBD2. Germline assignment: CDR1 SGHRS and CDR2 YFSETQ. CDR3 length: 15 amino acids. V lost 5 bases to trimming and J lost 5 bases; unmatched junction nucleotides: 10. The chain's CDR3 is CASSSGLVARDTQYF. In DNA, the CDR3 is TGCGCCAGCAGTTCGGGACTAGTGGCAAGAGATACGCAGTATTTT.

This clonotype was detected only a few times. This chain connects TRBV27 to TRBJ2-3, with TRBD1 matching 9 bases. CDR1 and CDR2 (germline): MNHEY, SMNVEV (reference sequence). V lost 4 bases to trimming and J lost 9 bases; unmatched junction nucleotides: 8. The CDR3 spans 14 residues. The CDR3 spells CASSWGQGLRTQYF. The CDR3, as DNA: TGTGCCAGCAGTTGGGGACAGGGTCTACGAACGCAGTATTTT.

The rearrangement links TRBV12-3 or TRBV12-4 to TRBJ1-5, with D perhaps matching TRBD1 (6 bases). Trimming removed 5 bases at V and 4 bases at J, with 18 bases between. The CDR3 is 16 residues long. The DNA for the CDR3 is TGTGCCAGCAGTGAAGCGAGGGGGGGTTTTAATCAGCCCCAGCATTTT. Translating it yields CASSEARGGFNQPQHF.